This TCR beta chain was profiled in a study of T-cell memory formation after mild COVID-19 (dated by TCRdb to the early 2020s). About the full investigation: TCR sequence clusters from the two donors were largely donor specific. The cohort comprised two young, previously healthy adult volunteers, one female and one male. In a couple of donors, T-cell clones that expanded and contracted after mild COVID-19 were tracked by sequencing TCRalpha and TCRbeta repertoires over time. The paper's findings and limits, for the study overall: Balanced CD4/CD8 phenotypes were observed for clones contracting from day 15 to 85, whereas a bias towards CD4+ was observed for a second wave of clones expanding from day 15 to 37. Contracting CD4+ clones turned up mainly in the CM and EM memory subsets, whereas EMRA was where CD8+ clones were enriched. Only a couple of mild cases were covered in the study, and larger cohorts including severe cases with pre-infection samples were considered necessary. SARS-CoV-2 specificity was not confirmed for the second-wave clones peaking on day 37. Some responding clones were detected in pre-infection memory, suggesting pre-existing cross-reactive memory T cells joined the SARS-CoV-2 response.

PBMCs were isolated by Ficoll-Paque density gradient centrifugation. The germline V gene gives CDR1 as MDHEN and CDR2 as SYDVKM. Trimming leaves V shorter by 5 bases and J shorter by 2 bases, with the junction holding 13 bases beyond the gene matches. The CDR3 goes from the cysteine to the phenylalanine over 17 residues. Of the read, only the CDR3 DNA is kept; its 51 bases are in frame from base 1. The instrument was an Illumina NovaSeq 6000. TCRalpha and TCRbeta cDNA libraries were constructed by 5'RACE with constant-segment primers, with sample barcodes and unique molecular identifiers being introduced. Trizol reagent was used to extract RNA from every sample. Libraries were amplified in two PCR steps, with a second sample barcode and Illumina TruSeq adapters added in the second step. Libraries were sequenced on an Illumina NovaSeq with 2 x 150 bp paired-end reads. The original pipeline was this. The reads were demultiplexed and collapsed into UMI-guided consensus sequences using migec v1.2.7. Using mixcr v2.1.11, the UMI consensuses were aligned to TRA and TRB V and J templates and assembled into clonotypes. A clonotype was counted as expanded or contracted only when both edgeR and NoisET called the clonotype significant, with the noise models trained on biological replicates. For edgeR calls, the cutoffs were a false discovery rate-adjusted p below 0.01 and a log2 fold-change threshold of 1. As an exploratory analysis of dynamics, max-normalized trajectories of the 1000 most abundant clonotypes were examined by PCA with hierarchical clustering. Separately sequenced CD4+ and CD8+ repertoires were used to assign the CD4 or CD8 phenotype of responding clones. TCRdb passed the public sequencing reads through fastp at Q25 and MiXCR, retaining productive beta sequences. Every entry covers one CDR3 protein and lists the most common genes and DNA from its rows. For this entry, the V and J calls and clone size follow TCRdb and not the study's own pipeline. The sample table shows approximately 500,000 distinct CDR3 sequences, and nearly 25% are seen once. The ten largest account for approximately 13% of the sample.

This clonotype was seen ten or more times. Its antigen is currently not known. Per-base quality was not reported, and no clone a single base away is much larger than it. The receptor chain draws on TRBV28 and TRBJ2-3, with TRBD1 identical over 7 junction bases. The sequencing input was PBMCs or a T cell subset sorted from them (not recorded which). This clonotype was sampled from an adult woman who had mild COVID-19 (a few samples of this study predate the infection). The sample titles of this study are shuffled in the database, so cell type and time point are left out; the donor was told from shared clones. The DNA sequence reads TGTGCCAGCAGTGTTTCCCCCGGGACAGATGACACAGATACGCAGTATTTT. This encodes CASSVSPGTDDTDTQYF. The CDR3 plus the reference TRBV28 and TRBJ2-3 genes for the other parts give the full variable domain: DVKVTQSSRYLVKRTGEKVFLECVQDMDHENMFWYRQDPGLGLRLIYFSYDVKMKEKGDIPEGYSVSREKKERFSLILESASTNQTSMYLCASSVSPGTDDTDTQYFGPGTRLTVL.